Following are 23 T cell receptor beta chains from one sample sequenced in a study of beta chain features in type 1 diabetes (dated 2018 in TCRdb). Libraries were built with the immunoSEQ multiplex PCR assay. All of the isolated RNA was reverse transcribed with the High Capacity cDNA Reverse Transcription Kit, so expressed TCRB transcripts were sequenced. The table comes from immuneACCESS by way of TCRdb, which keeps in-frame sequences with V and J called. Part of the clones is missing from these tables; in studies checked, under half for an unresolved V gene and the rest for unknown reasons. The sample table lists approximately 150,000 clones, more than 9% of them with a count of one. The ten biggest clones cover roughly 1.4% of the sample. The material sequenced was naive CD4+ T cells from blood. Taken with the paper, the label for cell subset or site translates to: true naive CD4+ T cells. These receptors were collected from a man younger than 35 in good health.

This clone was counted a few times. The DNA for the CDR3 is TGTGCCAGCAGCTTGGCCGGACAAAACTATGGCTACACCTTC. It codes for CASSLAGQNYGYTF. This chain uses TRBV5-5 with TRBJ1-2, with a possible D match to TRBD1 (5 bases). Between the trimmed V and J ends, which lost 0 bases and 2 bases, there was a span of 8 bases. The CDR3 contains 14 residues. Germline CDR1 and CDR2: SGHKS and YYEKEE (reference sequence).

This clone was counted a few times. The chain employs TRBV5-4 and TRBJ2-1; D perhaps matches TRBD1 (6 bases). Trimming shortened V by 4 bases and J by 4 bases, and 15 bases separated the two germline ends. Germline assignment: CDR1 SGHNT and CDR2 YYREEE (reference sequence). The CDR3 has 15 amino acids. DNA of the CDR3: TGTGCCAGCAGCACTGGACAGCCCCCTTACAATGAGCAGTTCTTC. The encoded protein is CASSTGQPPYNEQFF.

This clone turned up a few times. The chain uses TRBV30 and TRBJ2-3; TRBD2 agrees at 8 bases. The CDR3 extends over 13 amino acids. Germline loops: CDR1 GTSNPN, CDR2 SVGIG (reference sequence). The V and J ends lost 4 bases and 0 bases, in that order; junction bases with no gene match: 0. CDR3 residues: CAWKRGSTDTQYF. CDR3 nucleotides: TGTGCCTGGAAGCGGGGGAGCACAGATACGCAGTATTTT.

This clone was recorded a few times. The V and J genes are TRBV5-1 and TRBJ2-7; 12 positions agree with TRBD2. V gave up 6 bases and J gave up 4 bases; unmatched junction bases: 8. The CDR3 length is 15 residues. Per the germline V gene, CDR1 is SGHRS and CDR2 is YFSETQ. The CDR3 bases are TGCGCCAGCAAACGGACTAGCGGGACTATATACGAGCAGTACTTC. Its protein product is CASKRTSGTIYEQYF.

This clone was detected only a few times. The chain uses TRBV7-6 and TRBJ2-2; 7 bases match TRBD1. V gave up 4 bases and J gave up 5 bases; unmatched junction bases: 7. This CDR3 spans 15 amino acids. The germline gives CDR1 SGHVS, CDR2 FNYEAQ. CDR3 protein: CASSSQGDQTGELFF. DNA of the CDR3: TGTGCCAGCAGCTCGCAGGGGGATCAAACCGGGGAGCTGTTTTTT.

This clone was seen at least ten times. The V and J genes are TRBV30 and TRBJ1-1; tentative D call: TRBD1 (6 bases). This CDR3 has 11 amino acids. Germline lookup yields CDR1 GTSNPN and CDR2 SVGIG (reference sequence). The ends were cut back, 1 base at V and 8 bases at J, with 8 bases in the middle. The chain's CDR3 is CAWSDRAEAFF. The CDR3 DNA is TGTGCCTGGAGTGACAGGGCCGAAGCTTTCTTT. Supplemented by reference TRBV30 and TRBJ1-1, the full variable domain reads SQTIHQWPATLVQPVGSPLSLECTVEGTSNPNLYWYRQAAGRGLQLLFYSVGIGQISSEVPQNLSASRPQDRQFILSSKKLLLSDSGFYLCAWSDRAEAFFGQGTRLTVV.

The V and J genes are TRBV5-1 and TRBJ2-2; 7 bases are a match to TRBD2. This CDR3 spans 15 amino acids. Germline lookup yields CDR1 SGHRS and CDR2 YFSETQ. The junction had 9 bases not matched to a gene; V was cut back by 7 bases and J by 3 bases. CDR3: CASSPERDYTGELFF. The CDR3 DNA sequence: TGCGCCAGCTCCCCTGAGCGGGACTACACCGGGGAGCTGTTTTTT.

The table lists this clone with a few counts. The rearrangement joins TRBV30 to TRBJ1-3; no firm D call. This CDR3 region has 14 residues. Trimming removed 3 bases from V and 3 bases from J, with 12 bases in between. CDR1 GTSNPN and CDR2 SVGIG come from the germline V gene (reference sequence). The DNA for the CDR3 is TGTGCCTGGAGCCCAGCCGGGAGTGGAAACACCATATATTTT. Translation: CAWSPAGSGNTIYF.

This clone has just a few counts. V and J are TRBV18 and TRBJ1-2; D remains ambiguous. V was clipped by 3 bases and J by 2 bases, with 10 bases between them. The CDR3 extends over 14 amino acids. The V gene's germline CDR1 is KGHSH and CDR2 LQKENI. The chain's CDR3 is CASSPGRLNYGYTF. The CDR3 DNA is TGTGCCAGCTCACCGGGCCGATTAAACTATGGCTACACCTTC.

V gene TRBV7-9 combines with J gene TRBJ2-3; maybe TRBD2 (5 bases). The CDR3 covers 14 residues. V dropped 4 bases and J dropped 3 bases, with 11 bases sitting between them. From germline, CDR1 is SEHNR and CDR2 FQNEAQ (reference sequence). CDR3 nucleotide sequence: TGTGCCAGCAGCTCACCTCGACTAACAGATACGCAGTATTTT. Translating gives CASSSPRLTDTQYF. Filled out from reference TRBV7-9 and TRBJ2-3, the complete variable domain reads DTGVSQNPRHKITKRGQNVTFRCDPISEHNRLYWYRQTLGQGPEFLTYFQNEAQLEKSRLLSDRFSAERPKGSFSTLEIQRTEQGDSAMYLCASSSPRLTDTQYFGPGTRLTVL.

This clone turned up a few times. The chain has TRBV5-4 and TRBJ2-5, with 9 bases identical to TRBD1. The CDR3 extends over 16 amino acids. Per germline, CDR1 SGHNT and CDR2 YYREEE (reference sequence). Trimming removed 0 bases from V and 5 bases from J; junction bases left unmatched: 8. The CDR3 DNA reads TGTGCCAGCAGCTTGGGTATACAGGGGGCCGCTGAGACCCAGTACTTC. The encoded protein is CASSLGIQGAAETQYF.

The chain has TRBV6-5 and TRBJ2-7, with a tentative D call TRBD1 (6 bases). The CDR3 loop spans 15 amino acids. Trimming shortened V by 4 bases and J by 3 bases, and 16 bases separated the two germline ends. Germline values: CDR1 MNHEY, CDR2 SVGAGI. The CDR3 bases are TGTGCCAGCAGTTCCCGGGACAACGGGCTCTACGAGCAGTACTTC. Protein: CASSSRDNGLYEQYF.

This clone came up a few times. The V and J genes are TRBV4-2 and TRBJ1-4, with no clear D. With 0 bases removed from V and 7 bases from J, the gap between germline ends came to 15 bases. The CDR3 loop spans 16 amino acids. CDR1 is LGHNA, CDR2 YNFKEQ, per germline. The CDR3 DNA reads as TGTGCCAGCAGCCAAGATTCACGCCAGGCGGGTGAAAAACTGTTTTTT. Protein sequence: CASSQDSRQAGEKLFF.

This chain connects TRBV9 to TRBJ2-1, with TRBD1 matching over 7 bases. The CDR3 is made up of 16 amino acids. CDR1 and CDR2 (germline): SGDLS, YYNGEE. The V segment lost 4 bases and the J segment 7 bases; nucleotides outside the gene matches: 14. For the CDR3, the DNA is TGTGCCAGCAGCTCCCAGGCCGGGACAGTGGCTAATGAGCAGTTCTTC. Translated, it gives CASSSQAGTVANEQFF.

The J gene is TRBJ1-3, the V gene TRBV7-2; D is unresolved. The CDR3 runs to 15 residues. V lost 1 base and J 4 bases, leaving 11 bases between the germline ends. Germline CDR1 is SGHTA and CDR2 is FQGNSA. The CDR3 loop reads CASSLVEGNGNTIYF. CDR3 nucleotide sequence: TGTGCCAGCAGCTTAGTAGAGGGTAACGGAAACACCATATATTTT.

The chain uses TRBV2 and TRBJ1-6, with TRBD1 matching 8 bases. Germline CDR1 is SNHLY and CDR2 is FYNNEI. The J segment lost 5 bases and the V segment lost 6 bases, leaving 6 bases of the junction unmatched. This CDR3 is built from 15 residues. The CDR3 DNA is TGTGCCAGCAGCCTTGACAGGGGTAATAATTCACCCCTCCACTTT. Protein sequence: CASSLDRGNNSPLHF.

The chain carries TRBV6-1 and TRBJ1-4, with 8 positions matching TRBD1. The V and J ends lost 5 bases and 4 bases, in that order; junction bases with no gene match: 6. CDR3 length equals 15 residues. Germline CDR1 and CDR2: MNHNS and SASEGT. CDR3 DNA: TGTGCCAGCAGTCCTCCGGGACAGGTTAATGAAAAACTGTTTTTT. Its protein is CASSPPGQVNEKLFF.

This clone was found a few times. DNA for the CDR3: TGTGCCAGCAGCTTGGGACGGGGAAGCGAGACCCAGTACTTC. Encoded protein: CASSLGRGSETQYF. J is TRBJ2-5 and V is TRBV5-8; D possibly corresponds to TRBD2 (5 bases). Germline lookup yields CDR1 SGHTS and CDR2 YDEGEE. This CDR3 has 14 residues. Trimming took 0 bases from V and 5 from J, leaving 11 bases between them.

The table lists this clone with a few counts. The V gene is TRBV29-1, the J gene TRBJ2-3; 10 bases fit TRBD2. With 4 bases clipped from V and 0 bases from J, the junction kept 13 bases outside the gene matches. The germline CDR1 and CDR2 sequences are SQVTM and ANQGSEA. The CDR3 covers 18 residues. The CDR3 DNA is TGCAGCGTTGTTGTAGCGGGGGGCCGAGGGGGGAGCACAGATACGCAGTATTTT. Its translation: CSVVVAGGRGGSTDTQYF.

J is TRBJ2-2 and V is TRBV5-4; 14 nucleotides match TRBD2. This CDR3 contains 18 residues. V dropped 4 bases and J dropped 0; count of bases not matched to a gene: 5. The germline V gene has CDR1 SGHNT and CDR2 YYREEE (reference sequence). The chain's CDR3 is CASSTGLAGAANTGELFF. As DNA, the CDR3 is TGTGCCAGCAGCACGGGACTAGCGGGGGCAGCGAACACCGGGGAGCTGTTTTTT.

This clone was seen more than once but under ten times. The sample has other DNA sequences that encode this CDR3 too. The V gene is TRBV19, the J gene TRBJ1-5; maybe TRBD1 (6 bases). Germline CDR1 is LNHDA and CDR2 is SQIVND (reference sequence). V dropped 9 bases and J dropped 0 bases, with 9 bases sitting between them. The CDR3 loop spans 13 amino acids. The CDR3 region is CASSDSSNQPQHF. Written as DNA, the CDR3 is TGTGCCAGCTCGGACAGTAGCAATCAGCCCCAGCATTTT.

The table lists this clone with a few counts. The V call is TRBV10-3, the J call TRBJ2-3; 10 nucleotides agree with TRBD2. Per the germline V gene, CDR1 is ENHRY and CDR2 is SYGVKD. The CDR3 runs to 16 residues. With V trimmed by 4 bases and J by 3 bases, 7 bases remained unmatched. CDR3 DNA: TGTGCCATCAGTGTTCAGCGGGGGGGCAAGACAGATACGCAGTATTTT. It encodes CAISVQRGGKTDTQYF.

In this sample, this clone turned up a few times. This chain uses TRBV7-2 with TRBJ2-6; a possible D gene is TRBD1 (6 bases). The germline V gene encodes CDR1 SGHTA and CDR2 FQGNSA. The CDR3 has 15 residues. Between the trimmed V and J ends, which lost 5 bases and 2 bases, there was a span of 10 bases. Here the CDR3 reads CASSLYRAGANVLTF. In DNA form, the CDR3 reads TGTGCCAGCAGCCTGTACAGGGCTGGGGCCAACGTCCTGACTTTC.